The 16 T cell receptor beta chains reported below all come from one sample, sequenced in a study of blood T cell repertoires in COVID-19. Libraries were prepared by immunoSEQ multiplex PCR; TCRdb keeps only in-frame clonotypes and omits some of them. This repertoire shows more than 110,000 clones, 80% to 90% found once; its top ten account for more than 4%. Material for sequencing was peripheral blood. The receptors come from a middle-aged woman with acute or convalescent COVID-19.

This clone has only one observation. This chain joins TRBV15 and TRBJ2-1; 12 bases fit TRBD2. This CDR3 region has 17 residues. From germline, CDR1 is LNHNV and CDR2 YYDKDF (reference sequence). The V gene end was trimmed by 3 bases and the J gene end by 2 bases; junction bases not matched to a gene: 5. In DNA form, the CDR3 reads TGTGCCACCAGCAGTCTAGCGGGAGGGAGAACCTACAATGAGCAGTTCTTC. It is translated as CATSSLAGGRTYNEQFF.

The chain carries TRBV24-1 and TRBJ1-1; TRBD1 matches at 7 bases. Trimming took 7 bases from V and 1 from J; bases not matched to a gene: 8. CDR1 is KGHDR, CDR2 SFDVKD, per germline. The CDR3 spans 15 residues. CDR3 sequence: CATSEGTAGNTEAFF. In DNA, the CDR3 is TGTGCCACCAGCGAAGGGACAGCTGGGAACACTGAAGCTTTCTTT.

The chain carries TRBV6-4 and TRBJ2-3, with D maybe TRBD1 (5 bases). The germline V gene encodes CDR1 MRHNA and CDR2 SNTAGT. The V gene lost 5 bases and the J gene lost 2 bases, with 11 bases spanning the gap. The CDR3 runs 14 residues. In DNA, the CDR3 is TGTGCCAGCAGTCCGCAGGGATTCACAGATACGCAGTATTTT. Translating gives CASSPQGFTDTQYF.

Here the CDR3 reads CASSRILALGLPTGQYF. The DNA of the CDR3 is TGCGCCAGCAGCCGGATCTTGGCTTTGGGACTACCCACGGGCCAGTACTTC. The chain recombines TRBV5-1 with TRBJ2-5; TRBD2 matches 7 bases. Germline V gives CDR1 SGHRS, CDR2 YFSETQ. The CDR3 length is 17 residues. V trimming: 4 bases; J trimming: 10 bases; junction bases outside the gene matches: 22.

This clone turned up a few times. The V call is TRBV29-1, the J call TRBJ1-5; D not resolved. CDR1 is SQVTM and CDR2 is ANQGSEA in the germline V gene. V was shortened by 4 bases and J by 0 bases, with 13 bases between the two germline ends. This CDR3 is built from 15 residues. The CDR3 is CSVGGGTDSNQPQHF. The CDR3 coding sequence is TGCAGCGTTGGAGGAGGCACGGATAGCAATCAGCCCCAGCATTTT.

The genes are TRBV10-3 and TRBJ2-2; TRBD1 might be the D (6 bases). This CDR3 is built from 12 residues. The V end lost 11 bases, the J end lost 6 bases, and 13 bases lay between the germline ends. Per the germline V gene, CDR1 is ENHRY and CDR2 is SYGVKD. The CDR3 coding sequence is TGTGCCGCACAACAGGGCGCCGGGGAGCTGTTTTTT. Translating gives CAAQQGAGELFF.

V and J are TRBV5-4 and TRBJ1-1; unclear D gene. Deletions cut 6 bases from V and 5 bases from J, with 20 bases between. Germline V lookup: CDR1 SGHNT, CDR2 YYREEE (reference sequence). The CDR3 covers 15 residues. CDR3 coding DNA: TGTGCCAGCACCCTCCTTAGACTTCTCGGGACTGAAGCTTTCTTT. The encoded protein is CASTLLRLLGTEAFF.

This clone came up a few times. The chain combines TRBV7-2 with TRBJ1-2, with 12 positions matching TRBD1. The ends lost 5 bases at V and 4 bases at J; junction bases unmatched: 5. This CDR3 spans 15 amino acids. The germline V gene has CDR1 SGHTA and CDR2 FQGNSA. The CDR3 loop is CASSQGTGGRYGYTF. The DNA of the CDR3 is TGTGCCAGCAGCCAGGGGACAGGGGGCCGCTATGGCTACACCTTC.

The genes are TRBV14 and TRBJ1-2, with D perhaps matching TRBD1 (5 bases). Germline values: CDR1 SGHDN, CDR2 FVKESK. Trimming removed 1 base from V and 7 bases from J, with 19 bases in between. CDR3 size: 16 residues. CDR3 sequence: CASSQVIGVDRAGYTF. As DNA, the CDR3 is TGTGCCAGCAGCCAAGTGATAGGGGTCGATCGAGCTGGCTACACCTTC.

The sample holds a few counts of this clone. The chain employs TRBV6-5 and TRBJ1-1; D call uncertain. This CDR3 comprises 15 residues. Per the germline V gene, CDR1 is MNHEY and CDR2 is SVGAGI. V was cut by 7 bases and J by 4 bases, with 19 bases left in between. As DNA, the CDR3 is TGTGCCAGCAAGAACAAGAAACATCACACCACTGAAGCTTTCTTT. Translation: CASKNKKHHTTEAFF.

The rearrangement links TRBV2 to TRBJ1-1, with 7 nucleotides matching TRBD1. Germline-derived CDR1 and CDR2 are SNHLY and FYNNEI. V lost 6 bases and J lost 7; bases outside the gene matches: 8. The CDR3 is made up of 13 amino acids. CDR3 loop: CASRSDRDLEAFF. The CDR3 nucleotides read TGTGCCAGCAGATCAGACAGGGATCTTGAAGCTTTCTTT. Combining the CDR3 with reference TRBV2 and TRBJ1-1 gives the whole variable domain EPEVTQTPSHQVTQMGQEVILRCVPISNHLYFYWYRQILGQKVEFLVSFYNNEISEKSEIFDDQFSVERPDGSNFTLKIRSTKLEDSAMYFCASRSDRDLEAFFGQGTRLTVV.

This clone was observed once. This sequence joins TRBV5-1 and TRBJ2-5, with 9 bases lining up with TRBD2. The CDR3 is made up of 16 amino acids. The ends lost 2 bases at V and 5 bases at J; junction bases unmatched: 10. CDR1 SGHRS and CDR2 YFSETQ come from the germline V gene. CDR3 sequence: CASSFEVSGGWETQYF. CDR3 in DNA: TGCGCCAGCAGCTTTGAAGTTAGCGGGGGTTGGGAGACCCAGTACTTC.

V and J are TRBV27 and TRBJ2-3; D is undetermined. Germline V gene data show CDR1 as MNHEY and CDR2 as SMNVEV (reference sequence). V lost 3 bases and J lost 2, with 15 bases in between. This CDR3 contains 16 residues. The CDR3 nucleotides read TGTGCCAGCAGTTTCCACCAAGACTCCACCACAGATACGCAGTATTTT. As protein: CASSFHQDSTTDTQYF.

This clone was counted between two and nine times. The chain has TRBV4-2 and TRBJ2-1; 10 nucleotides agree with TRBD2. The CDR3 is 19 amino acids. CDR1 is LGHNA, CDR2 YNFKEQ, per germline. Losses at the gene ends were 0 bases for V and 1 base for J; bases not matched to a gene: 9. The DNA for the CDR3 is TGTGCCAGCAGCCAAGAAGGAGGAGGACTAGCGGCTTCCTACAATGAGCAGTTCTTC. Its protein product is CASSQEGGGLAASYNEQFF.

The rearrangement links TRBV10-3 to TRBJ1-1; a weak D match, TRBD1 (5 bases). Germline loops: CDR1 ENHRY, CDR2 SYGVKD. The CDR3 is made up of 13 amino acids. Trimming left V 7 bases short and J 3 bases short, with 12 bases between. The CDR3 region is CAITSGDDTEAFF. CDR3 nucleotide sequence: TGTGCCATCACATCGGGGGACGACACTGAAGCTTTCTTT.

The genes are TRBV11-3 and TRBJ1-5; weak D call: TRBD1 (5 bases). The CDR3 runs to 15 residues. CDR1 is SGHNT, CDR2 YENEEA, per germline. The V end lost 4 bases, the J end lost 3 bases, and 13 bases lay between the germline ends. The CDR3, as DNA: TGTGCCAGCAGCTGGCGGGGGGATATCAATCAGCCCCAGCATTTT. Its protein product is CASSWRGDINQPQHF.